Listed here are 5 T cell receptor beta chains from one sample, sequenced in a study of blood T cell repertoires in COVID-19. Sequenced by immunoSEQ multiplex PCR; TCRdb stores in-frame clones only, minus some. The sample lists more than 200,000 clones; just under 85% were seen once. The sample comprised peripheral blood. The receptor source for this set is an older man with acute or convalescent COVID-19.

This rearrangement joins TRBV3-1 (or the pseudogene TRBV3-2) to TRBJ2-5; 7 positions agree with TRBD1. Per germline, CDR1 LGHDT and CDR2 YNNKEL (reference sequence). Germline trimming cut 5 bases from V and 2 bases from J; bases unmatched to any gene: 8. The CDR3 is 15 amino acids. In nucleotides, the CDR3 is TGTGCCAGCAGCAGAACGACAGGGCAGCAAGAGACCCAGTACTTC. As protein: CASSRTTGQQETQYF.

V usage is TRBV5-1 and J usage is TRBJ2-7; no clear D gene. Per the germline V gene, CDR1 is SGHRS and CDR2 is YFSETQ. This CDR3 comprises 13 residues. V lost 3 bases and J lost 2, with 9 bases in between. CDR3 region: CASSSEPTYEQYF. In DNA form, the CDR3 reads TGCGCCAGCAGCTCTGAGCCAACCTACGAGCAGTACTTC.

This clone was found once. V is TRBV5-1 and J is TRBJ2-4; 7 positions agree with TRBD1. CDR3 size: 14 residues. Per germline, CDR1 SGHRS and CDR2 YFSETQ. V lost 5 bases, J lost 6 bases, and 8 bases stayed unmatched. The DNA of the CDR3 is TGCGCCAGCAGGGACCGGGACAGAGGAAACATTCAGTACTTC. Amino acids: CASRDRDRGNIQYF.

The chain is built from TRBV4-1 and TRBJ2-3; TRBD2 aligns across 12 bases. J lost 5 bases, V lost 4 bases, and 10 bases had no gene match. This CDR3 spans 17 amino acids. Germline-derived CDR1 and CDR2 are MGHRA and YSYEKL. The CDR3, as DNA: TGCGCCAGCAGCCGAACCCCTAGCGGGGGGGATGAAGATACGCAGTATTTT. It encodes CASSRTPSGGDEDTQYF.

This sequence joins TRBV7-2 and TRBJ2-7; D gene ambiguous. Trimming shortened V by 1 base and J by 3 bases, and 10 bases separated the two germline ends. The CDR3 length is 14 residues. CDR1 and CDR2 from the germline V gene are SGHTA and FQGNSA. Here the CDR3 DNA reads TGTGCCAGCAGCTTAGGCGAGAGAATCTACGAGCAGTACTTC. Translation: CASSLGERIYEQYF.